The clone carrying this T cell receptor beta chain has just one count. These data come from a study of blood T cell repertoires in COVID-19. About the research overall: Some COVID-19 samples were acute and others convalescent; all came from the United States, Italy and Spain. PBMCs, B-cell-depleted T cells, or T cells were the source of the cDNA or gDNA that made up the material.

Germline V gives CDR1 LGHDT, CDR2 YNNKEL (reference sequence). The CDR3 contains 15 residues. V lost 6 bases to trimming and J lost 6 bases; unmatched junction nucleotides: 11. Original analysis: Quantification of nucleated cells was approximated via reference gene primer amplification. Method: immunoSEQ multiplex PCR; TCRdb's copy keeps in-frame clones and lacks some. V, J and clone size reflect that table, while D and trimming were determined from the DNA. This repertoire shows tens of thousands of clones, 65% to 85% found once; its top ten account for 6.3%. The sample comprised peripheral blood. This sequence joins TRBV3-1 (or the pseudogene TRBV3-2) and TRBJ2-3, with 8 bases that match TRBD1. This receptor was identified in a human donor in a cohort sampled during active COVID-19. DNA of the CDR3: TGTGCCAGCAGTTTTGGGACAGGACGTTCGGATACGCAGTATTTT. It specifies CASSFGTGRSDTQYF.